Listed below are T cell receptor beta chains from one sample, sequenced in a study of blood T cells in healthy people across ages. TCRdb ran MiXCR on the 5' RACE reads and lists one entry per CDR3 protein. The sample carries around 800,000 distinct CDR3 sequences, around 62% recorded once. The sequencing sample was made of blood. All receptors derive from a man aged 25-40 years in good health. Both conserved end residues are part of each CDR3. The D gene is left open where the match is weak. Not all rows give a size; the values are once, few, many and, for expanded clones, a class.

TRBJ1-2,TRBD1,-,TRBV30,CAWRPTGGMGYTF,TGTGCCTGGAGGCCTACAGGGGGCATGGGCTACACCTTC
TRBJ2-7,-,once,TRBV20-1,CSGSDGNYEQYF,TGCAGTGGATCGGACGGGAACTACGAGCAGTACTTC
TRBJ1-6,-,few,TRBV25-1,CASSEYFGGNSPLHF,TGTGCCAGCAGTGAATATTTTGGAGGTAATTCACCCCTCCACTTT
TRBJ2-7,-,-,TRBV29-1,CSVNTRDGAYEQYF,TGCAGCGTTAATACGAGAGATGGGGCCTACGAGCAGTACTTC
TRBJ1-1,TRBD1,few,TRBV4-1,CASSQDGTGGAYTEAFF,TGCGCCAGCAGCCAAGACGGAACAGGGGGCGCGTACACTGAAGCTTTCTTT
TRBJ1-6,-,-,TRBV27,CASSLARGNSYNSPLHF,TGTGCCAGCAGTCTCGCCAGGGGAAACTCCTATAATTCACCCCTCCACTTT
TRBJ2-1,-,-,TRBV2,CASTWEDSDPNEQFF,TGTGCCAGCACCTGGGAGGACTCCGACCCCAATGAGCAGTTCTTC
TRBJ2-5,TRBD2,-,TRBV28,CASSSQGTSGGAETQYF,TGTGCCAGCAGTTCGCAAGGGACTAGCGGGGGTGCGGAGACCCAGTACTTC
TRBJ1-2,-,once,TRBV7-2,CASSSLRDHYGYTF,TGTGCCAGCAGCTCACTCCGGGACCACTATGGCTACACCTTC
TRBJ2-7,-,-,TRBV28,CASRDSGQYYEQYF,TGTGCCAGCAGAGATTCTGGACAGTACTACGAGCAGTACTTC